One sample yielded the 32 T cell receptor beta chains listed below, sequenced in a study of a mutant IDH1 vaccine in newly diagnosed glioma. Their cognate antigens are unknown. Assay used: immunoSEQ multiplex PCR; TCRdb lists only in-frame clones, some missing. This table holds tens of thousands of clones, 84% found once. Indicated time point: week 11, during vaccination. Vaccinated patients received 300 ug of mutant IDH1 20-mer peptide per dose, with topical imiquimod. Here the sequenced sample was PBMCs, taken from a glioma patient whose treatment included an IDH1 peptide vaccine. The receptor set was obtained from a man aged 35 to 55 with glioma.

The rearrangement joins TRBV7-9 to TRBJ1-1; possibly TRBD1 for D (6 bases). The germline V gene has CDR1 SEHNR and CDR2 FQNEAQ (reference sequence). V was clipped by 4 bases and J by 2 bases, with 14 bases between them. The CDR3 is 15 amino acids. The CDR3 DNA reads as TGTGCCAGCAGCTCCGGACAGTTAATCAACACTGAAGCTTTCTTT. Translated: CASSSGQLINTEAFF.

This clone was seen just once. The chain links TRBV18 to TRBJ2-7; possibly TRBD1 or TRBD2 for D (5 bases each). The CDR3 totals 13 residues. V lost 3 bases and J 5 bases, leaving 11 bases between the germline ends. Germline CDR1 reads KGHSH; CDR2 reads LQKENI. The CDR3 spells CASSPGTADEQYF. In DNA, the CDR3 is TGTGCCAGCTCACCGGGGACCGCAGACGAGCAGTACTTC.

V is TRBV29-1 and J is TRBJ2-5; possibly TRBD1 for D (5 bases). This CDR3 comprises 13 residues. V was trimmed by 6 bases and J by 4 bases, leaving 15 bases between them. Germline values: CDR1 SQVTM, CDR2 ANQGSEA. CDR3 sequence (DNA): TGCAGCGTCGTACTTCAGGGAAGAGAGACCCAGTACTTC. It encodes CSVVLQGRETQYF.

This clone was detected only a few times. This chain connects TRBV2 to TRBJ1-4, with TRBD1 identical over 7 bases. Germline V gene sequence: CDR1 SNHLY, CDR2 FYNNEI. This CDR3 contains 14 residues. V shed 5 bases and J 7 bases; nucleotides not matched to a gene: 7. The CDR3 loop reads CASSRQGIFEKLFF. The DNA for the CDR3 is TGTGCCAGCAGTCGACAGGGTATCTTTGAAAAACTGTTTTTT.

V and J are TRBV7-2 and TRBJ1-1; TRBD1 matches at 7 bases. The V and J ends lost 5 bases and 0 bases, in that order; junction bases with no gene match: 9. CDR1 is SGHTA and CDR2 is FQGNSA in the germline V gene. The CDR3 is 16 residues long. CDR3 in DNA: TGTGCCAGCAGCCTACGCGCGACAGGGATGAACACTGAAGCTTTCTTT. It is translated as CASSLRATGMNTEAFF.

The chain recombines TRBV15 with TRBJ1-5; D is uncertain. The CDR3 consists of 15 residues. V was cut by 3 bases and J by 2 bases, with 11 bases left in between. CDR1 is LNHNV, CDR2 YYDKDF, per germline (reference sequence). For the CDR3, the DNA is TGTGCCACCAGCAGGGGCCGAGAAGGCAATCAGCCCCAGCATTTT. Translated, it gives CATSRGREGNQPQHF.

The chain employs TRBV19 and TRBJ1-1; D is possibly TRBD1 (5 bases). The V end lost 10 bases, the J end lost 1 base, and 10 bases lay between the germline ends. From germline, CDR1 is LNHDA and CDR2 SQIVND (reference sequence). The CDR3 is 12 amino acids. This CDR3 reads CATEGPNTEAFF. DNA of the CDR3: TGTGCCACCGAGGGACCGAACACTGAAGCTTTCTTT.

The genes are TRBV7-2 and TRBJ2-7; 7 bases are shared with TRBD2. This CDR3 contains 13 residues. CDR1 and CDR2 (germline): SGHTA, FQGNSA. J lost 4 bases, V lost 5 bases, and 5 bases had no gene match. Here the CDR3 reads CASSGGGRYEQYF. The CDR3 coding sequence is TGTGCCAGCAGCGGGGGGGGTAGGTACGAGCAGTACTTC. The full variable domain, in which reference TRBV7-2 and TRBJ2-7 provide the parts outside the CDR3, is GAGVSQSPSNKVTEKGKDVELRCDPISGHTALYWYRQSLGQGLEFLIYFQGNSAPDKSGLPSDRFSAERTGGSVSTLTIQRTQQEDSAVYLCASSGGGRYEQYFGPGTRLTVT.

The J gene is TRBJ1-1, the V gene TRBV19; a weak D match, TRBD1 (6 bases). Between the trimmed V and J ends, which lost 4 bases and 2 bases, there was a span of 11 bases. Germline assignment: CDR1 LNHDA and CDR2 SQIVND (reference sequence). CDR3 size: 14 residues. The CDR3, as DNA: TGTGCCAGTAGTAGGGACACCCGAAACACTGAAGCTTTCTTT. This gives the protein CASSRDTRNTEAFF.

The J gene is TRBJ2-7, the V gene TRBV19, with 7 bases aligning to TRBD1. This CDR3 is 13 amino acids long. Germline CDR1 is LNHDA and CDR2 is SQIVND (reference sequence). After removal of 2 bases from V and 6 bases from J, the junction contained 4 bases not matched to a gene. CDR3 amino acids: CASSIIRGREQYF. The CDR3 DNA is TGTGCCAGTAGTATAATTAGGGGGCGCGAGCAGTACTTC.

This clone has only a few counts. The chain carries TRBV5-4 and TRBJ1-4; tentative D call: TRBD1 (5 bases). Germline CDR1 and CDR2: SGHNT and YYREEE (reference sequence). The CDR3 extends over 15 amino acids. The germline V and J ends were trimmed by 0 bases and 0 bases, with 6 bases remaining between them. The CDR3 nucleotides read TGTGCCAGCAGCTTGGGGGGGGCAACTAATGAAAAACTGTTTTTT. This gives the protein CASSLGGATNEKLFF.

The table lists this clone with a few counts. The rearrangement joins TRBV15 to TRBJ2-2, with 7 bases lining up with TRBD2. Per germline, CDR1 LNHNV and CDR2 YYDKDF (reference sequence). Unmatched junction bases numbered 5, after V lost 11 bases and J lost 5 bases. This CDR3 region has 12 residues. CDR3 amino acids: CASSGGTGELFF. For the CDR3, the DNA is TGTGCCTCCTCCGGGGGGACCGGGGAGCTGTTTTTT.

The DNA for the CDR3 is TGTGCCAGCATCCCAAGTGGGGGGTTGAACACTGAAGCTTTCTTT. This gives the protein CASIPSGGLNTEAFF. The rearrangement joins TRBV7-9 to TRBJ1-1; D may be TRBD1 (5 bases). CDR1 SEHNR and CDR2 FQNEAQ come from the germline V gene (reference sequence). The CDR3 runs to 15 residues. Trimming pared 7 bases from V and 0 bases from J, leaving 15 bases between.

The rearrangement uses TRBV11-1 and TRBJ2-3; possibly TRBD1 for D (5 bases). Trimming cost V 1 base and J 6 bases, with 14 bases left between them. The CDR3 loop spans 15 amino acids. The germline V gene encodes CDR1 SGHAT and CDR2 FQDESV (reference sequence). In nucleotides, the CDR3 is TGTGCCAGCAGCTTAGGGCAGACTGGGGCGGATACGCAGTATTTT. Translation gives CASSLGQTGADTQYF.

The CDR3 region has the DNA TGCAGCGTTGTTCACGCAGGGACAGCTTACGAGCAGTACTTC. Translating gives CSVVHAGTAYEQYF. The genes are TRBV29-1 and TRBJ2-7; TRBD1 matches 7 bases. CDR1 is SQVTM, CDR2 ANQGSEA, per germline. The V segment lost 4 bases and the J segment 4 bases; nucleotides outside the gene matches: 10. The CDR3 has 14 amino acids.

The rearrangement links TRBV18 to TRBJ2-1; the match to TRBD1 covers 9 bases. J was trimmed by 7 bases and V by 3 bases; bases with no gene match: 1. The CDR3 runs 13 residues. CDR1 KGHSH and CDR2 LQKENI come from the germline V gene. In DNA, the CDR3 is TGTGCCAGCTCACCGGGGACAGGGAATGAGCAGTTCTTC. Translated: CASSPGTGNEQFF.

The chain couples TRBV5-4 to TRBJ2-7; 7 nucleotides line up with TRBD1. This CDR3 region has 13 residues. The junction had 9 bases not matched to a gene; V was cut back by 7 bases and J by 5 bases. CDR1 and CDR2 (germline): SGHNT, YYREEE (reference sequence). For the CDR3, the DNA is TGTGCCAGCTCGGACAGGCTGGCGGACGAGCAGTACTTC. It codes for CASSDRLADEQYF.

This clone has just one count. The gene calls are TRBV18 and TRBJ2-7; D remains ambiguous. V was clipped by 0 bases and J by 6 bases, with 9 bases between them. The CDR3 length is 13 residues. Germline CDR1 reads KGHSH; CDR2 reads LQKENI. The CDR3 DNA follows: TGTGCCAGCTCACCACCGGTAGTCCTCGAGCAGTACTTC. It encodes CASSPPVVLEQYF. Full variable domain (outside the CDR3, taken from reference TRBV18 and TRBJ2-7): NAGVMQNPRHLVRRRGQEARLRCSPMKGHSHVYWYRQLPEEGLKFMVYLQKENIIDESGMPKERFSAEFPKEGPSILRIQQVVRGDSAAYFCASSPPVVLEQYFGPGTRLTVT.

V and J are TRBV14 and TRBJ1-1; D call uncertain. Germline assignment: CDR1 SGHDN and CDR2 FVKESK. The CDR3 runs 14 residues. V was trimmed by 0 bases and J by 3 bases, leaving 8 bases between them. In nucleotides, the CDR3 is TGTGCCAGCAGCCAAGATGGCGAATACACTGAAGCTTTCTTT. Encoded protein: CASSQDGEYTEAFF.

J is TRBJ2-2 and V is TRBV7-2; possible D gene TRBD1, 6 bases. The V and J ends lost 5 bases and 4 bases respectively, with 11 bases between them. The CDR3 length is 14 residues. CDR1 and CDR2 (germline): SGHTA, FQGNSA. The CDR3 bases are TGTGCCAGCAGCGCCAGGGGCCTCACCGGGGAGCTGTTTTTT. This translates into CASSARGLTGELFF.

The chain uses TRBV6-4 and TRBJ2-3; D is perhaps TRBD2 (6 bases). Germline lookup yields CDR1 MRHNA and CDR2 SNTAGT. Between the trimmed V and J ends, which lost 7 bases and 3 bases, there was a span of 14 bases. The CDR3 runs to 14 residues. The chain's CDR3 is CASKGARETDTQYF. CDR3 bases: TGTGCCAGCAAAGGGGCCCGGGAGACAGATACGCAGTATTTT.

The chain couples TRBV6-6 to TRBJ1-2; possible D gene TRBD1, 6 bases. The CDR3 runs 14 residues. V was cut by 6 bases and J by 6 bases, with 17 bases left in between. CDR1 MNHNY and CDR2 SVGAGI come from the germline V gene (reference sequence). CDR3 region: CASRSGVKQHGYTF. In nucleotides, the CDR3 is TGTGCCAGCAGGTCAGGGGTTAAGCAGCATGGCTACACCTTC.

V usage is TRBV5-4 and J usage is TRBJ1-1; 7 nucleotides align to TRBD1. Germline V CDR1 and CDR2: SGHNT, YYREEE (reference sequence). The length of the CDR3 is 12 residues. V lost 8 bases and J lost 3; bases outside the gene matches: 4. The CDR3 loop reads CASYRGYTEAFF. The CDR3 DNA sequence: TGTGCCAGTTACAGGGGTTACACTGAAGCTTTCTTT.

This chain links TRBV5-4 with TRBJ2-7; TRBD2 matches 7 bases. The germline CDR1 and CDR2 sequences are SGHNT and YYREEE (reference sequence). The CDR3 length is 14 residues. The V segment lost 1 base and the J segment 2 bases; nucleotides outside the gene matches: 3. The CDR3 DNA reads TGTGCCAGCAGCTTGTTGAGCGGGACCTACGAGCAGTACTTC. Residues: CASSLLSGTYEQYF.

The gene calls are TRBV7-2 and TRBJ2-5; D is unresolved. This CDR3 comprises 14 residues. Germline V gene lookup returns CDR1 SGHTA and CDR2 FQGNSA. V was shortened by 5 bases and J by 3 bases, with 13 bases between the two germline ends. The CDR3 sequence: CASSENPAEETQYF. The CDR3 bases are TGTGCCAGCAGCGAGAACCCGGCCGAAGAGACCCAGTACTTC.

This clone was observed a single time. The chain joins TRBV2 to TRBJ2-7; TRBD1 matches 8 bases. Trimming cost V 5 bases and J 3 bases; bases outside gene matches: 6. CDR1 is SNHLY and CDR2 is FYNNEI in the germline V gene. CDR3 length: 14 amino acids. This CDR3 reads CASSPQGAGYEQYF. The CDR3 DNA sequence: TGTGCCAGCAGTCCTCAGGGGGCCGGCTACGAGCAGTACTTC.

The chain joins TRBV7-9 to TRBJ2-7; D is unresolved. CDR1 SEHNR and CDR2 FQNEAQ come from the germline V gene (reference sequence). Trimming left V 4 bases short and J 3 bases short, with 10 bases between. The CDR3 length is 13 residues. CDR3 in DNA: TGTGCCAGCAGCTCCCGGACGAACTACGAGCAGTACTTC. Translation gives CASSSRTNYEQYF. The variable domain in full, with the rest retrieved from reference TRBV7-9 and TRBJ2-7, is DTGVSQNPRHKITKRGQNVTFRCDPISEHNRLYWYRQTLGQGPEFLTYFQNEAQLEKSRLLSDRFSAERPKGSFSTLEIQRTEQGDSAMYLCASSSRTNYEQYFGPGTRLTVT.

The V call is TRBV18, the J call TRBJ1-1; 9 bases align to TRBD1. V was clipped by 2 bases and J by 2 bases; unmatched bases: 6. The CDR3 loop spans 16 amino acids. Germline assignment: CDR1 KGHSH and CDR2 LQKENI. The DNA for the CDR3 is TGTGCCAGCTCACCATTTTCGGACAGGGGAAACACTGAAGCTTTCTTT. Protein sequence: CASSPFSDRGNTEAFF. Full variable domain (remainder filled in from reference TRBV18 and TRBJ1-1): NAGVMQNPRHLVRRRGQEARLRCSPMKGHSHVYWYRQLPEEGLKFMVYLQKENIIDESGMPKERFSAEFPKEGPSILRIQQVVRGDSAAYFCASSPFSDRGNTEAFFGQGTRLTVV.

V and J are TRBV21-1 and TRBJ2-7; the D segment call TRBD1 is taken from the table without a DNA check. TRBV21-1 is an annotated pseudogene. The CDR3 length is 14 residues. CDR3 coding DNA: TGTGCCAGCGAAAGGGTAGGCAGGGCGGACGAGCAGTACTTC. It encodes CASERVGRADEQYF.

V and J are TRBV6-6 and TRBJ2-7, with 8 nucleotides matching TRBD1. Germline-derived CDR1 and CDR2 are MNHNY and SVGAGI (reference sequence). The V segment lost 5 bases and the J segment 6 bases; nucleotides outside the gene matches: 12. The CDR3 has 15 residues. The CDR3 loop is CASSLQRQGWSEQYF. CDR3 DNA sequence: TGTGCCAGCAGTCTTCAACGACAGGGGTGGAGCGAGCAGTACTTC.

This clone was counted between two and nine times. CDR3 protein: CASATTNTGELFF. The CDR3 DNA reads TGTGCCAGCGCTACGACGAACACCGGGGAGCTGTTTTTT. This chain links TRBV27 with TRBJ2-2, with D uncertain. The V gene's germline CDR1 is MNHEY and CDR2 SMNVEV (reference sequence). The CDR3 is 13 amino acids. The V and J ends lost 8 bases and 0 bases respectively, with 7 bases between them.

The chain uses TRBV25-1 and TRBJ2-7; TRBD1 aligns across 8 bases. Trimming cost V 7 bases and J 5 bases; bases outside gene matches: 7. In germline, CDR1 is MGHDK, CDR2 SYGVNS. The CDR3 totals 13 residues. The CDR3 is CASTPRTGHEQYF. Written as DNA, the CDR3 is TGTGCCAGCACCCCCAGGACAGGGCACGAGCAGTACTTC.